This section outlines one TCR beta chain sequence together with its context. Its antigen specificity is not known. No clone much larger than this one lies a single base away; base qualities are absent. Libraries were prepared through the immunoSEQ multiplex PCR assay. TCRdb took over this immuneACCESS table, retaining in-frame rearrangements with V and J assigned. Such tables are incomplete; in checked studies, under half of the missing clones stem from an unresolved V gene, and the remainder is unexplained. The sample table records 65,000 to 95,000 clones; roughly 93% of these occur just once. The ten most abundant clones make up roughly 0.25% of the sample. The data are from a study of technical replicates of blood from a handful of donors (TCRdb year 2017). CDR1 and CDR2 are drawn from the germline V gene: MDHEN, SYDVKM. V is reduced by 3 bases and J by 5 bases, leaving a spacing of 13 bases between them. Inclusive of the bounding cysteine and phenylalanine, the CDR3 is 14 residues long. The sequence is cut down to CDR3 DNA, 42 bases in frame from base 1.

The chain was built from TRBV28 and TRBJ1-1, with TRBD1 tentatively as D gene (6 bases match). Source material: T cells isolated from PBMCs. The receptor's source is a human donor in good health. The bases read TGTGCCAGCAGTTTTCCCAGGGACACGACTGAAGCTTTCTTT. Protein translation: CASSFPRDTTEAFF.